This T cell receptor (beta chain) was recorded in a study of T cell changes during pregnancy in multiple sclerosis. V lost 3 bases to trimming and J lost 1 base, with 12 bases between them. The CDR3 has 15 residues. CDR1 and CDR2 from the germline V gene are LNHNV and YYDKDF (reference sequence). TCRdb's copy holds only in-frame clones and misses some; the assay was immunoSEQ multiplex PCR. The sample has 77,000 or so clones, 80% to 95% seen once. The chain couples TRBV15 to TRBJ2-5; TRBD1 is a possible D gene (5 bases). The material was peripheral blood, obtained in the second trimester of pregnancy. This TCR derives from a female donor in good health, enrolled as a control in a pregnancy study. DNA for the CDR3: TGTGCCACCAGCAGTGGCAGGGTCGGCCAAGAGACCCAGTACTTC. Its protein product is CATSSGRVGQETQYF.